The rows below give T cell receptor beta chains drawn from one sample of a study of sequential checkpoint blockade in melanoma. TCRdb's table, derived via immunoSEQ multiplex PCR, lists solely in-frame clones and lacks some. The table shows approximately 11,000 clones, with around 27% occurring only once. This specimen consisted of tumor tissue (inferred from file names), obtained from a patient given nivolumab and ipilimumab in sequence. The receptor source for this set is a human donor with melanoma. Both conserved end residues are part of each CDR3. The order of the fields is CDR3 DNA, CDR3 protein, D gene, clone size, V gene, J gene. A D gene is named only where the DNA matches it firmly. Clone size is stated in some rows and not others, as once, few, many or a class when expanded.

cdr3_nt: TGTGCCAGCAGCCCGGGGACAAATCCTTACAATGAGCAGTTCTTC
cdr3_aa: CASSPGTNPYNEQFF
d_call: -
clone_size: many
v_call: TRBV11-3
j_call: TRBJ2-1

cdr3_nt: TGCGCCAGCAGCTTGGTCACAGGGGAAAACTATGGCTACACCTTC
cdr3_aa: CASSLVTGENYGYTF
d_call: TRBD1
clone_size: once
v_call: TRBV5-1
j_call: TRBJ1-2

cdr3_nt: TGTGCCAGCAGCTTGGAAGTAGGGTCCTTCGGCGAGCAGTACTTC
cdr3_aa: CASSLEVGSFGEQYF
d_call: -
clone_size: many
v_call: TRBV11-3
j_call: TRBJ2-7

cdr3_nt: TGTGCCAGCAGCCTTCTTGGAGGCGGGTTCAATCAGCCCCAGCATTTT
cdr3_aa: CASSLLGGGFNQPQHF
d_call: -
clone_size: many
v_call: TRBV7-5
j_call: TRBJ1-5

cdr3_nt: TGTGCCAGCAGCTCGCCGGGACTAGCGGGGGGGCAGCCCTACAATGAGCAGTTCTTC
cdr3_aa: CASSSPGLAGGQPYNEQFF
d_call: TRBD2
clone_size: -
v_call: TRBV7-7
j_call: TRBJ2-1

cdr3_nt: TGTGCCAGCAGTGAAGCGCCAGGAGCGGGGGGAGGCTACGAGCAGTACTTC
cdr3_aa: CASSEAPGAGGGYEQYF
d_call: TRBD2
clone_size: few
v_call: TRBV6-1
j_call: TRBJ2-7

cdr3_nt: TGCGCCAGCAGCTTGGTGGGACTAGCGGGGGTGAATGAGCAGTTCTTC
cdr3_aa: CASSLVGLAGVNEQFF
d_call: TRBD2
clone_size: -
v_call: TRBV5-1
j_call: TRBJ2-1

cdr3_nt: TGTGCCTGGAGTGTAAGGGGGACAGATACGCAGTATTTT
cdr3_aa: CAWSVRGTDTQYF
d_call: -
clone_size: -
v_call: TRBV30
j_call: TRBJ2-3

cdr3_nt: TGCGCCAGCAGTGATACCCTACGGCTCTCCTACAATGAGCAGTTCTTC
cdr3_aa: CASSDTLRLSYNEQFF
d_call: -
clone_size: -
v_call: TRBV10-2
j_call: TRBJ2-1

cdr3_nt: TGCAGCGTGTACACCGGGACTGGCAGAACGGCCCAGTACTTC
cdr3_aa: CSVYTGTGRTAQYF
d_call: -
clone_size: -
v_call: TRBV29-1
j_call: TRBJ2-5

cdr3_nt: TGTGCCACCAGCAGAGTGGCAGCAACTAATGAAAAACTGTTTTTT
cdr3_aa: CATSRVAATNEKLFF
d_call: -
clone_size: -
v_call: TRBV15
j_call: TRBJ1-4

cdr3_nt: TGTGCCAGCAGCCCACCGGACTGGGCCTATGGCTACACCTTC
cdr3_aa: CASSPPDWAYGYTF
d_call: -
clone_size: few
v_call: TRBV11-3
j_call: TRBJ1-2

cdr3_nt: TGTGCCAGTAGTATCCGACAGGGGAACACTGAAGCTTTCTTT
cdr3_aa: CASSIRQGNTEAFF
d_call: TRBD1
clone_size: -
v_call: TRBV19
j_call: TRBJ1-1

cdr3_nt: TGTGCCAGCAGCCCCCGGGCGGGACAGGGCTACGAGCAGTACTTC
cdr3_aa: CASSPRAGQGYEQYF
d_call: TRBD1
clone_size: few
v_call: TRBV11-3
j_call: TRBJ2-7

cdr3_nt: TGTGCCAGTAGTTTCCCGGGCAGCCTAGCTAACTATGGCTACACCTTC
cdr3_aa: CASSFPGSLANYGYTF
d_call: -
clone_size: -
v_call: TRBV19
j_call: TRBJ1-2

cdr3_nt: TGTGCCAGCAGTTATGGATGGAGGACCGGGGAGCTGTTTTTT
cdr3_aa: CASSYGWRTGELFF
d_call: -
clone_size: -
v_call: TRBV6-8
j_call: TRBJ2-2

cdr3_nt: TGCGCCAGCAGCTTGGCCGGCGACTCCTATATGGGTACGCAGTATTTT
cdr3_aa: CASSLAGDSYMGTQYF
d_call: -
clone_size: -
v_call: TRBV5-1
j_call: TRBJ2-3

cdr3_nt: TGCGCCAGCAGCTTAGGGACCTCCCCAACTAATGAAAAACTGTTTTTT
cdr3_aa: CASSLGTSPTNEKLFF
d_call: -
clone_size: few
v_call: TRBV5-1
j_call: TRBJ1-4

cdr3_nt: TGTGCCAGTAGTATAAGGAGCGCCGCGAACACCGGGGAGCTGTTTTTT
cdr3_aa: CASSIRSAANTGELFF
d_call: -
clone_size: -
v_call: TRBV19
j_call: TRBJ2-2

cdr3_nt: TGTGCCAGTAACTCTTGGGGGCCGGGGGAGCAGTTCTTC
cdr3_aa: CASNSWGPGEQFF
d_call: -
clone_size: few
v_call: TRBV19
j_call: TRBJ2-1

cdr3_nt: TGTGCCTGGAGCCCCCTTGGGAGGGGCCAGCCCCAGCATTTT
cdr3_aa: CAWSPLGRGQPQHF
d_call: -
clone_size: few
v_call: TRBV30
j_call: TRBJ1-5

cdr3_nt: TGCGCCAGCAGGGCCCCCCCCTACGAGCAGTACTTC
cdr3_aa: CASRAPPYEQYF
d_call: -
clone_size: once
v_call: TRBV10-2
j_call: TRBJ2-7

cdr3_nt: TGTGCCAGCAGCGGGCAGGGGGACCACGAGCAGTACTTC
cdr3_aa: CASSGQGDHEQYF
d_call: TRBD1
clone_size: -
v_call: TRBV7-1
j_call: TRBJ2-7